A selection of T cell receptor beta chains follows, all from one sample in a study of blood T cell repertoires in COVID-19. TCRdb's copy holds only in-frame clones and misses some; the assay was immunoSEQ multiplex PCR. This table holds about 15,000 clones, roughly 87% found once. Input material: peripheral blood. These receptors originate from a man aged 45-65 years with active COVID-19. The CDR3 runs from the conserved cysteine through the conserved F or W. D genes are given only for firm matches. Clone size is given for some rows only: seen once, a few or many times, or a class if the clone is expanded.

D gene,V gene,CDR3 length,J gene,clone size,CDR3 protein,CDR3 DNA
-,TRBV28,15,TRBJ2-4,-,CASSLWGKGGNIQYF,TGTGCCAGCAGTTTGTGGGGCAAAGGGGGAAACATTCAGTACTTC
TRBD1,TRBV24-1,14,TRBJ2-2,-,CATKGQGDTGELFF,TGTGCCACCAAGGGACAGGGAGACACCGGGGAGCTGTTTTTT
-,TRBV27,13,TRBJ2-7,-,CASRKEGYGEQYF,TGTGCCAGCAGGAAGGAGGGTTACGGCGAGCAGTACTTC
TRBD1,TRBV7-7,14,TRBJ2-5,-,CASSPDRARETQYF,TGTGCTAGCAGCCCGGACAGGGCCCGGGAGACCCAGTACTTC
-,TRBV9,15,TRBJ2-2,few,CASRVGDINTGELFF,TGTGCCAGCAGGGTGGGAGATATTAACACCGGGGAGCTGTTTTTT
-,TRBV28,14,TRBJ2-3,once,CASSAETTRVTQYF,TGTGCCAGCAGTGCCGAAACAACTAGGGTGACGCAGTATTTT
-,TRBV4-3,13,TRBJ1-1,-,CASSRDGNTEAFF,TGCGCCAGCAGCCGAGACGGGAACACTGAAGCTTTCTTT
TRBD2,TRBV24-1,19,TRBJ2-1,-,CATSHGQGKGLAGGNEQFF,TGTGCCACCAGTCATGGACAGGGGAAGGGACTAGCGGGAGGAAATGAGCAGTTCTTC
-,TRBV7-2,13,TRBJ2-2,-,CASSKTMTGELFF,TGTGCCAGCAGCAAGACTATGACCGGGGAGCTGTTTTTT
TRBD2,TRBV11-2,15,TRBJ2-7,-,CASSLGGGRAGEQYF,TGTGCCAGCAGCTTAGGAGGCGGGAGGGCGGGAGAGCAGTACTTC
-,TRBV5-4,13,TRBJ2-7,once,CASRSQQGQEQYF,TGTGCCAGCAGGTCGCAACAGGGTCAAGAGCAGTACTTC
-,TRBV19,13,TRBJ1-6,few,CASSIPGNSPLHF,TGTGCCAGTAGTATCCCCGGTAATTCACCCCTCCACTTT
TRBD2,TRBV5-1,16,TRBJ2-7,-,CASSPGSGRPQGEQYF,TGCGCCAGCAGCCCGGGCAGCGGGAGGCCTCAGGGCGAGCAGTACTTC
TRBD1,TRBV13,16,TRBJ1-2,-,CASSLDGDRASGGYTF,TGTGCCAGCAGCTTAGACGGGGACAGGGCCTCTGGAGGCTACACCTTC
TRBD2,TRBV5-1,16,TRBJ2-1,-,CASSLSPSGTNNEQFF,TGCGCCAGCAGCTTGTCGCCTAGCGGGACCAACAATGAGCAGTTCTTC
TRBD2,TRBV7-9,15,TRBJ2-5,-,CASSFPSGSRETQYF,TGTGCCAGCAGCTTTCCTAGCGGGAGCCGGGAGACCCAGTACTTC
TRBD1,TRBV27,13,TRBJ2-7,-,CASRAGGGYEQYF,TGTGCCAGCAGAGCAGGGGGCGGGTACGAGCAGTACTTC
TRBD2,TRBV19,16,TRBJ2-1,-,CATTSSSGRAFDEQFF,TGTGCCACCACTTCCTCTAGCGGGAGGGCCTTCGATGAGCAGTTCTTC
TRBD1,TRBV5-6,12,TRBJ1-2,-,CASSPDRGGYTF,TGTGCCAGCAGCCCGGACAGGGGTGGCTACACCTTC
-,TRBV9,12,TRBJ2-5,-,CASSVSEETQYF,TGTGCCAGCAGCGTATCGGAAGAGACCCAGTACTTC
TRBD1,TRBV19,17,TRBJ2-2,-,CASSTRDSPKGTGELFF,TGTGCCAGTAGTACCAGGGACAGTCCAAAGGGTACCGGGGAGCTGTTTTTT
TRBD2,TRBV5-1,15,TRBJ2-2,-,CASSSGGTNTGELFF,TGCGCCAGCAGCTCGGGAGGCACGAACACCGGGGAGCTGTTTTTT
TRBD2,TRBV7-8,18,TRBJ2-1,-,CASSLPVRLAGGRNEQFF,TGTGCCAGCAGCTTACCGGTCAGACTAGCGGGAGGGCGAAATGAGCAGTTCTTC
TRBD1,TRBV6-1,18,TRBJ2-5,few,CASSELLNKGRGQETQYF,TGTGCCAGCAGTGAACTACTGAATAAAGGCAGGGGGCAAGAGACCCAGTACTTC
-,TRBV11-1,13,TRBJ2-5,-,CASSRRGRETQYF,TGTGCCAGCAGCCGCAGGGGCCGGGAGACCCAGTACTTC
TRBD1,TRBV7-2,14,TRBJ1-5,once,CASSSGQVGQPQHF,TGTGCCAGCAGCTCGGGACAGGTGGGGCAGCCCCAGCATTTT
-,TRBV6-2/TRBV6-3,15,TRBJ1-5,-,CASSQGSRSNQPQHF,TGTGCCAGCAGCCAGGGGTCCCGGAGCAATCAGCCCCAGCATTTT
-,TRBV27,13,TRBJ1-2,-,CASSPTANYGYTF,TGTGCCAGCAGTCCTACCGCTAACTATGGCTACACCTTC
TRBD1,TRBV11-1,14,TRBJ2-7,-,CASSDRDRFYEQYF,TGTGCCAGCAGCGACCGGGACAGATTCTACGAGCAGTACTTC
-,TRBV20-1,16,TRBJ2-7,-,CSASSQTSPSSYEQYF,TGCAGTGCTAGTTCTCAAACTAGCCCTAGCTCCTACGAGCAGTACTTC
TRBD2,TRBV13,15,TRBJ2-5,-,CASSSRTSDQETQYF,TGTGCCAGCAGCTCGAGGACTAGCGATCAAGAGACCCAGTACTTC
TRBD1,TRBV6-5,14,TRBJ1-1,-,CASSTPGGRTEAFF,TGTGCCAGCAGTACTCCAGGGGGTAGGACTGAAGCTTTCTTT
-,TRBV11-3,13,TRBJ2-7,-,CASSSSGGGEQYF,TGTGCCAGCAGTAGCTCTGGAGGAGGCGAGCAGTACTTC
-,TRBV3-1/TRBV3-2,13,TRBJ1-1,-,CASSAQGNTEAFF,TGTGCCAGCAGCGCACAGGGGAACACTGAAGCTTTCTTT
TRBD1,TRBV4-3,16,TRBJ2-7,-,CASSQKPQGDSYEQYF,TGCGCCAGCAGCCAAAAACCACAGGGGGATTCCTACGAGCAGTACTTC
TRBD1,TRBV14,16,TRBJ1-1,-,CASSSAGTGFRTEAFF,TGTGCCAGCAGCTCCGCCGGGACAGGGTTTCGCACTGAAGCTTTCTTT
TRBD1,TRBV19,14,TRBJ1-2,once,CASREQGVVYGYTF,TGTGCCAGTAGGGAACAGGGGGTAGTCTATGGCTACACCTTC
-,TRBV19,14,TRBJ2-6,-,CATKTGSGANVLTF,TGTGCCACTAAAACAGGGTCAGGGGCCAACGTCCTGACTTTC
TRBD2,TRBV11-2,13,TRBJ2-1,-,CASSSGLAGERVF,TGTGCCAGCAGCTCCGGACTAGCGGGAGAGAGGGTCTTC
TRBD1,TRBV11-3,12,TRBJ2-7,-,CASGTGTYEQYF,TGTGCCAGCGGGACAGGGACCTACGAGCAGTACTTC
-,TRBV29-1,13,TRBJ2-2,-,CSGGWAGTGELFF,TGCAGCGGGGGGTGGGCGGGGACCGGGGAGCTGTTTTTT
-,TRBV11-3,16,TRBJ2-3,-,CASSLGVSLSTDTQYF,TGTGCCAGCAGCTTAGGGGTTAGCCTAAGCACAGATACGCAGTATTTT
-,TRBV4-1,16,TRBJ1-1,-,CASSPLRASVNTEAFF,TGCGCCAGCAGCCCCCTGAGGGCCAGTGTTAACACTGAAGCTTTCTTT
-,TRBV7-8,18,TRBJ2-1,-,CASSLTSREWGWYNEQFF,TGTGCCAGCAGCTTAACAAGTCGGGAGTGGGGCTGGTACAATGAGCAGTTCTTC
-,TRBV21-1,20,TRBJ2-1,-,CASSNRDRPYFKSPYNEQFF,TGTGCCAGCAGCAATCGGGACAGGCCATACTTCAAATCGCCCTACAATGAGCAGTTCTTC
TRBD1,TRBV28,12,TRBJ1-1,-,CASRGTGSSAFF,TGTGCCAGCAGGGGGACAGGGTCGTCAGCTTTCTTT